This T cell receptor (beta chain) is from a study of Graves' ophthalmopathy and Graves' hyperthyroidism. Study-level results: The model reached approximately 71% sensitivity and roughly 72% specificity for predicting ophthalmopathy progression. Among thyroid clonotypes expanded above 0.001 frequency, most also appeared in blood.

RNA transcripts provided the template for amplifying TCR beta CDR3 regions. RT-PCR was first run with HTBI primers, then multiplex PCR in a second round. TCRdb independently ran MiXCR on the multiplex PCR reads; one entry per CDR3 protein. The repertoire holds 1 million to 1.3 million distinct CDR3 sequences, with less than 45% as singletons. CDR1 and CDR2 (germline): LNHNV, YYDKDF (reference sequence). V was shortened by 0 bases and J by 10 bases, with 10 bases between the two germline ends. The CDR3 contains 14 residues. There are many counts of this clonotype. No antigen is known for it. The V and J genes are TRBV15 and TRBJ1-6; D may be TRBD1 (6 bases). This sequence was found in an adult man with Graves' hyperthyroidism. The specimen sequenced was peripheral blood or thyroid tissue (not recorded which). The chain's CDR3 is CATSREGGYSPLHF. The CDR3, as DNA: TGTGCCACCAGCAGAGAAGGGGGGTACTCACCCCTCCACTTT.